The 22 T cell receptor beta chains presented below share a single source sample, sequenced in a study of T cell repertoires in cytomegalovirus infection. One entry per CDR3 protein results from TCRdb running MiXCR on the reads. Among 650,000 to 900,000 distinct CDR3 sequences, 30% to 35% were seen once, and the ten largest hold roughly 12%. Antigens for these TCRs are unknown. The material sequenced was cultured CD8+ T cells from PBMCs, taken from culture after CMV antigen stimulation. The receptors derive from a human donor in good health (CMV status not recorded). Some clones in this sample may be carry-over from other donors' samples.

In its sample, this clonotype was seen a few times. The V call is TRBV7-9, the J call TRBJ1-4, with a possible D match to TRBD1 (6 bases). This CDR3 has 17 amino acids. The ends were cut back, 5 bases at V and 4 bases at J, with 20 bases in the middle. Per the germline V gene, CDR1 is SEHNR and CDR2 is FQNEAQ (reference sequence). Written as DNA, the CDR3 is TGTGCCAGCAGCCCCACCGGGGGCTTGAGGGATAATGAAAAACTGTTTTTT. Its translation: CASSPTGGLRDNEKLFF.

This clonotype was counted only a few times. The rearrangement links TRBV5-1 to TRBJ1-1; D call uncertain. The CDR3 has 15 amino acids. V was shortened by 3 bases and J by 1 base, with 13 bases between the two germline ends. Germline assignment: CDR1 SGHRS and CDR2 YFSETQ. The CDR3 sequence: CASSWQRLGNTEAFF. CDR3 sequence (DNA): TGCGCCAGCAGCTGGCAAAGGTTAGGGAACACTGAAGCTTTCTTT.

V gene TRBV27 combines with J gene TRBJ1-1; D gene unclear. The CDR3 runs 14 residues. The V end lost 8 bases, the J end lost 1 base, and 14 bases lay between the germline ends. The V gene's germline CDR1 is MNHEY and CDR2 SMNVEV (reference sequence). CDR3 coding DNA: TGTGCCAGCCGTAGAAGCGGCCAGAACACTGAAGCTTTCTTT. Its translation is CASRRSGQNTEAFF.

This chain uses TRBV9 with TRBJ1-1; TRBD1 is a possible D gene (6 bases). The germline V and J ends were trimmed by 0 bases and 8 bases, with 8 bases remaining between them. Germline CDR1 SGDLS, CDR2 YYNGEE. This CDR3 has 12 residues. CDR3 region: CASSVGGQEAFF. CDR3 nucleotide sequence: TGTGCCAGCAGCGTAGGGGGGCAGGAAGCTTTCTTT.

This chain uses TRBV6-5 with TRBJ2-2, with D perhaps matching TRBD2 (5 bases). Germline-derived CDR1 and CDR2 are MNHEY and SVGAGI. The CDR3 runs 16 residues. The ends were cut back, 1 base at V and 4 bases at J, with 13 bases in the middle. CDR3 sequence: CASSYLGSRGTGELFF. DNA for the CDR3: TGTGCCAGCAGTTACTTGGGCTCCCGGGGCACCGGGGAGCTGTTTTTT.

About this clonotype: It is likely a read error, because the conserved phenylalanine at the end of the CDR3 is missing. V and J are TRBV7-9 and TRBJ1-5; 8 bases fit TRBD1. Germline V lookup: CDR1 SEHNR, CDR2 FQNEAQ (reference sequence). This CDR3 spans 14 amino acids. Trimming cost V 5 bases and J 5 bases; bases outside gene matches: 5. CDR3 amino acids: CASSTGGSDQPQHV. CDR3 nucleotide sequence: TGTGCCAGCAGCACAGGGGGAAGCGATCAGCCCCAGCATGTT.

The V call is TRBV5-4, the J call TRBJ2-3; no definite D call. Germline V gives CDR1 SGHNT, CDR2 YYREEE (reference sequence). The CDR3 covers 14 residues. Trimming removed 1 base at V and 5 bases at J, with 11 bases between. The CDR3 DNA reads as TGTGCCAGCAGCTTGATCTTTGAACGAGATACGCAGTATTTT. Encoded protein: CASSLIFERDTQYF.

This clonotype was found a few times. V and J are TRBV6-6 and TRBJ1-1, with D unresolved. Germline CDR1 MNHNY, CDR2 SVGAGI (reference sequence). This CDR3 contains 13 residues. Trimming took off 9 bases at V and 0 bases at J, with 11 bases between the two ends. Written as DNA, the CDR3 is TGTGCCAGTCGTTCGGACCTGAACACTGAAGCTTTCTTT. The encoded protein is CASRSDLNTEAFF.

The chain combines TRBV7-6 with TRBJ2-2; possibly TRBD2 for D (6 bases). Germline CDR1 and CDR2: SGHVS and FNYEAQ. V lost 6 bases and J lost 2, with 19 bases in between. The CDR3 spans 17 residues. The CDR3 here is CASRAERAEGNTGELFF. CDR3 DNA sequence: TGTGCCAGCAGGGCAGAAAGGGCGGAGGGAAACACCGGGGAGCTGTTTTTT.

In the case of this clonotype: A read error may explain this, as a much larger clone is one base away. This rearrangement joins TRBV7-9 to TRBJ1-1; D is unclear. The V gene lost 4 bases and the J gene lost 4 bases, with 7 bases spanning the gap. Looked up from germline, CDR1 is SEHNR and CDR2 is FQNEAQ (reference sequence). The CDR3 totals 12 residues. The CDR3 coding sequence is TGTGCCAGCAGCTGGAGGGCCACTGAAGCTTTCTTT. Its translation: CASSWRATEAFF.

The J gene is TRBJ1-5, the V gene TRBV7-9, with TRBD1 as a possible D gene (6 bases). V lost 1 base and J 1 base, leaving 11 bases between the germline ends. There are 16 residues in the CDR3. Germline V CDR1 and CDR2: SEHNR, FQNEAQ (reference sequence). The CDR3 DNA sequence: TGTGCCAGCAGCTTAGGACCGGGGGCGAGCAATCAGCCCCAGCATTTT. This encodes CASSLGPGASNQPQHF.

This clonotype was seen just once. The chain is built from TRBV10-3 and TRBJ2-1; 10 nucleotides align to TRBD2. Per the germline V gene, CDR1 is ENHRY and CDR2 is SYGVKD. The CDR3 contains 14 residues. J was trimmed by 5 bases and V by 8 bases; bases with no gene match: 6. The CDR3 DNA is TGTGCCATCTTGCCTAGCGGGGGTGACAATGAGCAGTTCTTC. It translates to CAILPSGGDNEQFF.

This clonotype came up a few times. The V call is TRBV6-1, the J call TRBJ1-3; D unclear. This CDR3 has 14 residues. Trimming removed 8 bases at V and 0 bases at J, with 11 bases between. Germline-derived CDR1 and CDR2 are MNHNS and SASEGT. CDR3 in amino acids: CASLWSSSGNTIYF. Written as DNA, the CDR3 is TGTGCCAGCCTATGGAGTAGCTCTGGAAACACCATATATTTT.

The V and J genes are TRBV3-1 and TRBJ2-2; no reliable D call. The germline CDR1 and CDR2 sequences are LGHDT and YNNKEL (reference sequence). V gave up 1 base and J gave up 8 bases, with 14 bases separating them. The length of the CDR3 is 15 residues. The CDR3 bases are TGTGCCAGCAGCCAAGTCAGGACCGGGTCGGGGGAGCTGTTTTTT. It encodes CASSQVRTGSGELFF.

This clonotype came up many times. The chain is built from TRBV13 and TRBJ2-7; no reliable D call. The CDR3 is 13 amino acids. Germline V gene data show CDR1 as PRHDT and CDR2 as FYEKMQ (reference sequence). With 3 bases removed from V and 2 bases from J, the gap between germline ends came to 8 bases. CDR3 bases: TGTGCCAGCAGCTTCCGGCAAGCCTACGAGCAGTACGTC. Translation gives CASSFRQAYEQYV.

The rearrangement uses TRBV9 and TRBJ2-5; D is undetermined. Trimming removed 3 bases from V and 2 bases from J, with 17 bases in between. The CDR3 consists of 16 residues. The germline V gene encodes CDR1 SGDLS and CDR2 YYNGEE. DNA for the CDR3: TGTGCCAGCAGCGGAACCCGACGGGCAGGTCAAGAGACCCAGTACTTC. Translated: CASSGTRRAGQETQYF.

The chain links TRBV9 to TRBJ2-6, with TRBD1 identical over 9 bases. J lost 1 base, V lost 4 bases, and 6 bases had no gene match. The germline gives CDR1 SGDLS, CDR2 YYNGEE. The CDR3 runs 17 residues. Here the CDR3 reads CASSHGTGTSGANVLTF. CDR3 bases: TGTGCCAGCAGCCACGGGACAGGGACTTCTGGGGCCAACGTCCTGACTTTC.

The gene calls are TRBV7-9 and TRBJ2-5, with TRBD2 matching over 8 bases. The CDR3 sequence is 16 residues long. Germline CDR1 is SEHNR and CDR2 is FQNEAQ (reference sequence). Losses at the gene ends were 1 base for V and 1 base for J; bases not matched to a gene: 5. CDR3 in amino acids: CASSLDERGFQETQYF. In nucleotides, the CDR3 is TGTGCCAGCAGCTTAGACGAGCGGGGGTTCCAAGAGACCCAGTACTTC.

Many counts were recorded for this clonotype. The chain uses TRBV7-8 and TRBJ1-1; D ambiguous. Germline-derived CDR1 and CDR2 are SGHVS and FQNEAQ. The V end was cut by 5 bases, the J end by 0 bases, with 10 bases between. This CDR3 is 14 amino acids long. CDR3 sequence: CASSNRAVNTEAFF. As DNA, the CDR3 is TGTGCCAGCAGCAACCGGGCCGTGAACACTGAAGCTTTCTTT.

This clonotype has just a few counts. J is TRBJ2-5 and V is TRBV27; possible D gene TRBD2, 6 bases. CDR1 and CDR2 from the germline V gene are MNHEY and SMNVEV (reference sequence). V gave up 2 bases and J gave up 2 bases, with 9 bases separating them. This CDR3 contains 14 residues. CDR3 amino acids: CASSLIGGQETQYF. The CDR3 DNA sequence: TGTGCCAGCAGTTTAATCGGGGGACAAGAGACCCAGTACTTC.

This clonotype was observed a few times. The chain links TRBV27 to TRBJ2-7; TRBD1 agrees at 7 bases. Germline-derived CDR1 and CDR2 are MNHEY and SMNVEV (reference sequence). After removal of 6 bases from V and 7 bases from J, the junction contained 12 bases not matched to a gene. This CDR3 is built from 14 residues. CDR3 DNA: TGTGCCAGCAGACCCCGGACAGGTATGATTGAGCAGTACGTC. Translation gives CASRPRTGMIEQYV.

This clonotype was found once. A clone one base away is much larger, so this may be a read error. This chain joins TRBV12-3 or TRBV12-4 and TRBJ1-1, with 7 bases aligning to TRBD1. There are 15 residues in the CDR3. The CDR3: CACRPRDRVDTEAFF. DNA for the CDR3: TGTGCCTGCAGACCAAGAGACAGGGTGGACACTGAAGCTTTCTTT.